This T cell receptor (beta chain) stems from a study of T cell responses to AZD1222 COVID-19 vaccine. Study-wide points: Females made up more of the donors, who were largely white British, and clonal diversity may have come out too low.

Trimming cost V 2 bases and J 2 bases; bases outside gene matches: 12. The CDR3 length is 19 residues. The germline V gene encodes CDR1 SGHKS and CDR2 YYEKEE (reference sequence). Sequencing used immunoSEQ multiplex PCR; TCRdb keeps in-frame clones, though not all of them. The top ten clones hold 3% of a sample with tens of thousands of clones, over 85% of them seen once. This clone is termed medium-sized. Its antigen is not identified. The sequence derives from an adult in good health. The rearrangement links TRBV5-5 to TRBJ2-1, with 11 bases lining up with TRBD2. This specimen consisted of peripheral blood, obtained on day 0 of AZD1222 vaccination. The CDR3 DNA sequence: TGTGCCAGCAGCTTCCCGGGACTAGCGGAAGAACCACCCTACAATGAGCAGTTCTTC. Translation: CASSFPGLAEEPPYNEQFF.